This T cell receptor (beta chain) emerged from a study of cytomegalovirus exposure and HLA in healthy donors. On this clone itself: The antigen is not known.

In germline, CDR1 is LNHDA, CDR2 SQIVND (reference sequence). With 6 bases clipped from V and 5 bases from J, the junction kept 9 bases outside the gene matches. The CDR3 sequence is 15 residues long. The data were produced by immunoSEQ multiplex PCR, yet TCRdb's version contains in-frame clones alone and is incomplete. This sample has over 250,000 clones, with 80% to 90% found just once. Findings and limits, study-wide: There were a few CMV-associated chains whose specificity for CMV antigens was confirmed in vitro.

Sequencing input: PBMCs. The chain recombines TRBV19 with TRBJ2-3, with 9 bases fitting TRBD1. The origin of this receptor is a woman aged 18-30 years in good health and CMV-seronegative. This CDR3 is CASRTDRGKGDTQYF. CDR3 nucleotide sequence: TGTGCCAGTAGGACGGACAGGGGAAAAGGAGATACGCAGTATTTT.